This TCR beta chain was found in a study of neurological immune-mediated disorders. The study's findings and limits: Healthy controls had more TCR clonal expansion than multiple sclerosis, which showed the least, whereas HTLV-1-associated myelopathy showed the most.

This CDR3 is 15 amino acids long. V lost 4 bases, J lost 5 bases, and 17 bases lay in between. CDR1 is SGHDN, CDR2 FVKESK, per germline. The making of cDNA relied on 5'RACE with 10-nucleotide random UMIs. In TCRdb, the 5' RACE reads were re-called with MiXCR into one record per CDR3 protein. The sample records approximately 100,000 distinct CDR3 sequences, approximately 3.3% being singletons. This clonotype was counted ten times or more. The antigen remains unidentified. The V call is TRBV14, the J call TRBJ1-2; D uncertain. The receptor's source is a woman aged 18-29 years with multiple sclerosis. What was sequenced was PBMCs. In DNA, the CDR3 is TGTGCCAGCAGCCCTCAAATGACACCGGAGTATGGCTACACCTTC. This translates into CASSPQMTPEYGYTF.